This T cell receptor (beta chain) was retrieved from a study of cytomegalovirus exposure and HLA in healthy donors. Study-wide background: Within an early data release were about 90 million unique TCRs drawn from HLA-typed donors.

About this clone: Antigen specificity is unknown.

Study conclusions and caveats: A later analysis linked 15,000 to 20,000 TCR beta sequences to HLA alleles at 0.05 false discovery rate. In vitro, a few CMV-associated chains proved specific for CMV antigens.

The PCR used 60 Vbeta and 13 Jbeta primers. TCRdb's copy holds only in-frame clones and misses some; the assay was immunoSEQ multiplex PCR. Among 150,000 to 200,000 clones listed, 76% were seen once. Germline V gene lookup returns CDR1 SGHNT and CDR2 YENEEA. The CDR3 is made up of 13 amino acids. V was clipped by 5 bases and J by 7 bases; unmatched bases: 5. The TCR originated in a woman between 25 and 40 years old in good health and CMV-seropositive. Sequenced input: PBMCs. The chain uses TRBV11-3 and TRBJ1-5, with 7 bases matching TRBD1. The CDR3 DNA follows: TGTGCCAGCAGCCGAGGGGGCGCACAGCCCCAGCATTTT. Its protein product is CASSRGGAQPQHF.